This T cell receptor beta chain originates from a study of control samples from healthy donors and cancer patients. Sequencing was performed with immunoSEQ multiplex PCR; in TCRdb, only in-frame clones are kept and a portion is missing. The sample yields tens of thousands of clones, just over 70% seen once. This TCR was sampled from a male donor with melanoma. The sample was formalin-fixed, paraffin-embedded tissue.

This chain's CDR3 is CASSISLPSYEQYF. The CDR3, as DNA: TGTGCCAGTAGTATCTCCCTACCCTCCTACGAGCAGTACTTC. The chain couples TRBV19 to TRBJ2-7; D remains ambiguous. The CDR3 is 14 residues long. Between the trimmed V and J ends, which lost 3 bases and 0 bases, there was a span of 9 bases. Per the germline V gene, CDR1 is LNHDA and CDR2 is SQIVND (reference sequence).